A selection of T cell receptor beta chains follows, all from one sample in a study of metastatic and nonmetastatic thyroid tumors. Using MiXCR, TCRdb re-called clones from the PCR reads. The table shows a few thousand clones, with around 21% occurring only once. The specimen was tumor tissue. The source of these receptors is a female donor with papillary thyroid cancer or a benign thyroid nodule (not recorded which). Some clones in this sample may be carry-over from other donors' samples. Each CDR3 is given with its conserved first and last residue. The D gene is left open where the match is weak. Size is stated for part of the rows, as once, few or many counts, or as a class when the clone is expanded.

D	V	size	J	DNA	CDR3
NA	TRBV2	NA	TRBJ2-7	TGTGCCAGCAGTCGCCCGAGGGTCGAGCAGTACTTC	CASSRPRVEQYF
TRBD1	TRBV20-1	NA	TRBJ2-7	TGCAGTGCTAGAGGGGACAGGGGTTTCGAGCAGTACTTC	CSARGDRGFEQYF
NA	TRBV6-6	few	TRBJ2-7	TGTGCCAGCAGTTACCAGGGGAGTAAGGGCTACGAGCAGTACTTC	CASSYQGSKGYEQYF
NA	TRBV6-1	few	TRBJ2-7	TGTGCCAGCAGTCCCCGTGACGAGGGCTCCTACGAGCAGTACTTC	CASSPRDEGSYEQYF
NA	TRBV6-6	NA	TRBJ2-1	TGTGCCAGCAGTTACTCGGGGCCCCAGGAGGAGCAGTTCTTC	CASSYSGPQEEQFF
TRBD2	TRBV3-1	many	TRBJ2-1	TGTGCCAGCAGCCAGACCAGCGGGAGGGCCCTCAATGAGCAGTTCTTC	CASSQTSGRALNEQFF
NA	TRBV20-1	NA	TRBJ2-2	TGCAGTGCGAACGGGATTAACACCGGGGAGCTGTTTTTT	CSANGINTGELFF
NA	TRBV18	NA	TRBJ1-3	TGTGCCAGCTCAGGTTCGACGGATGGAAACACCATATATTTT	CASSGSTDGNTIYF
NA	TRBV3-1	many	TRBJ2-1	TGTGCCAGCAGCCAAGGACGGGAGCCCAATGAGCAGTTCTTC	CASSQGREPNEQFF
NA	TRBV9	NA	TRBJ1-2	TGTGCCAGCAGTTCAGGAGGGGCGTTGGATGGCTACACCTTC	CASSSGGALDGYTF
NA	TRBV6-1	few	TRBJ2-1	TGTGCCAGCAGCAGGGACCCAGGGTCCTACAATGAGCAGTTCTTC	CASSRDPGSYNEQFF
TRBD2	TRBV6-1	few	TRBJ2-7	TGTGCCAGCAGTGACCAGACTAGCGGAAGCTACGAGCAGTACTTC	CASSDQTSGSYEQYF
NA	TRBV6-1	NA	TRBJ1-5	TGTGCCAGCAGTCTCCAGGTCAATCAGCCCCAGCATTTT	CASSLQVNQPQHF
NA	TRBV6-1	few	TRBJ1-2	TGTGCCAGCGACCGAGCCCGGGACCGCTCTAACTATGGCTACACCTTC	CASDRARDRSNYGYTF
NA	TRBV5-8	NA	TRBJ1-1	TGTGCCAGCAGCTTCCCCCAGAACACTGAAGCTTTCTTT	CASSFPQNTEAFF
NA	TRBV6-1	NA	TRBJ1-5	TGTGCCAGCAGTGAAGCCAGCAATCAGCCCCAGCATTTT	CASSEASNQPQHF
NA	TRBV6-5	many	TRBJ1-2	TGTGCCAGCAGTCCCCTTTTACCGGGGGGGGAAGGTGGCTACACCTTC	CASSPLLPGGEGGYTF
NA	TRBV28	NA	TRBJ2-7	TGTGCCAGCAGTTTGGGTTTAGGGTACAAGCAGTACTTC	CASSLGLGYKQYF
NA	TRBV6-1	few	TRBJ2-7	TGTGCCAGCGGGATTTGGCGGAGTCAGTACGAGCAGTACTTC	CASGIWRSQYEQYF
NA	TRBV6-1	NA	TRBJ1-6	TGTGCCAGCGACAGCTATGGGGAGACCTCACCCCTCCACTTT	CASDSYGETSPLHF
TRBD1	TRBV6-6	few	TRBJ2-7	TGTGCCAGCAGTTACCTGGGACAGGGGGCTATCTACGAGCAGTACTTC	CASSYLGQGAIYEQYF
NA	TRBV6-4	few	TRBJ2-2	TGTGCCAGCAGTGAAGTAACCGGGGAGCTGTTTTTT	CASSEVTGELFF
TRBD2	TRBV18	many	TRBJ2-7	TGTGCCAGCTCCAGGACTAGCGGGAGTTTTGGGACCTACGAGCAGTACTTC	CASSRTSGSFGTYEQYF
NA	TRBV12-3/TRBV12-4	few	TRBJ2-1	TGTGCCAGCAGTTTAGAGGTGGCAGACCCTTCCTACAATGAGCAGTTCTTC	CASSLEVADPSYNEQFF
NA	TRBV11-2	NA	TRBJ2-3	TGTGCCAGCAGCTTAGTAGGAGGGCGAGATAAGCAGTATTTT	CASSLVGGRDKQYF
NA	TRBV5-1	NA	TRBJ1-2	TGCGCCAGCAGCCTTGACGACACGAACTATGGCTACACCTTC	CASSLDDTNYGYTF
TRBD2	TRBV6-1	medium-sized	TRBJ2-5	TGTGCCGGAGGGACTAGCGGGATAGGTTGGACCCAAGAGACCCAGTACTTC	CAGGTSGIGWTQETQYF
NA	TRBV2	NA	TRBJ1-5	TGTGCCAGCAGTGTGACAGAACAACATCAGCCCCAGCATTTT	CASSVTEQHQPQHF
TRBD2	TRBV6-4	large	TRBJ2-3	TGTGCCAGCAGTGACCTTGATGGACTAGCGGGGCCCACAGATACGCAGTATTTT	CASSDLDGLAGPTDTQYF
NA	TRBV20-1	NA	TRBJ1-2	TGCAGTGCTGAACGGGGGTTGGGCTATGGCTACACCTTC	CSAERGLGYGYTF
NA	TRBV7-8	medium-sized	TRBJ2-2	TGTGCCAGCAGCTTAGGTCCCAGCGGGGAGCTGTTTTTT	CASSLGPSGELFF
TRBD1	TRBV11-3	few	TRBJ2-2	TGTGCCAGCAGCTCAGACAGGGGTGGCACCGGGGAGCTGTTTTTT	CASSSDRGGTGELFF
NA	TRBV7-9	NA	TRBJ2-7	TGTGCCAGCAGCCAGGACAACTCCTACGAGCAGTACTTC	CASSQDNSYEQYF
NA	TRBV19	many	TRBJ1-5	TGTGCCAGTAGTATAGACCGACAGATAGAGCAGCCCCAGCATTTT	CASSIDRQIEQPQHF
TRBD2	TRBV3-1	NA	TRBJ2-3	TGTGCCAGCAGCCAAGCGGCTAGCGGGAGTCGGCTCGGTACGCAGTATTTT	CASSQAASGSRLGTQYF
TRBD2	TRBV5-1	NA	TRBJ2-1	TGCGCCAGCAGCTCCACTAGCGGGGGCACCAATGAGCAGTTCTTC	CASSSTSGGTNEQFF
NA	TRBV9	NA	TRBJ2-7	TGTGCCAGCAGCGGAAGCAGGGAAGGGTCCTACGAGCAGTACTTC	CASSGSREGSYEQYF
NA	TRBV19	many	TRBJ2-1	TGTGCCAGTAGTATAGAGGGACAGTTCTTC	CASSIEGQFF
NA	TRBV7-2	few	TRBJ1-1	TGTGCCAGCAGGTCCGATGGAGCGAACACTGAAGCTTTCTTT	CASRSDGANTEAFF
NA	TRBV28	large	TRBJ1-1	TGTGCCAGCAGGCCTTGGAACACTGAAGCTTTCTTT	CASRPWNTEAFF
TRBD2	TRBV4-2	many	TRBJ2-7	TGTGCCAGCAGCCAAGGACTAGCGGGAGGGGGGGGGCAGTACTTC	CASSQGLAGGGGQYF
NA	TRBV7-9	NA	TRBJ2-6	TGTGCCTCTCATGGGGGGCCTGGGGCCAACGTCCTGACTTTC	CASHGGPGANVLTF
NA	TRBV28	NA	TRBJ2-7	TGTGCCAGCAAACTGGGGTCTATCTTCTCGTACGAGCAGTACTTC	CASKLGSIFSYEQYF
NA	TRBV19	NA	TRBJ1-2	TGTGCCAGTAGTAGAGGGACTTATGGCTACACCTTC	CASSRGTYGYTF
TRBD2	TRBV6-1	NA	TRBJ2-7	TGTGCCAGCAGTGTCGGACTAGCGGGAGAGCAGTACTTC	CASSVGLAGEQYF
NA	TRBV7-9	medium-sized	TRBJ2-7	TGTGCCAGCAGCCTCAACCGGGGTTCCTACGAGCAGTACTTC	CASSLNRGSYEQYF
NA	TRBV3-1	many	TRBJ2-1	TGTGCCAGCAGTCCCATCGGGACTCCTTCCAATGAGCAGTTCTTC	CASSPIGTPSNEQFF
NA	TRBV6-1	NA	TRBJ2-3	TGTGCCAGCAAGACAGATACGCAGTATTTT	CASKTDTQYF
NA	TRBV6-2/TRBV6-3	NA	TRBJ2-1	TGTGCCACAGACGGGCAGGGATTTGACGAGCAGTTCTTC	CATDGQGFDEQFF
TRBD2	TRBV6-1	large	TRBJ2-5	TGTGCCAGCAGACGGACTAGCGGGTACGAGACCCAGTACTTC	CASRRTSGYETQYF
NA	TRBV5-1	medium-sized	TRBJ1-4	TGCGCCCCCACCCGGGGGGCGAACAATGAAAAACTGTTTTTT	CAPTRGANNEKLFF
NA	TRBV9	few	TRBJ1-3	TGTGCCAGCAGCGTGCAGGGCAGTAGAGGAAACACCATATATTTT	CASSVQGSRGNTIYF
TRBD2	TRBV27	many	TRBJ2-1	TGTGCCAGCAGTCCCTCCGGGGCTAGCGGATACAATGAGCAGTTCTTC	CASSPSGASGYNEQFF
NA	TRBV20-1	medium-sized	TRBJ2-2	TGCAGTGCTAGAGACGTGGGCGGGGAGCTGTTTTTT	CSARDVGGELFF
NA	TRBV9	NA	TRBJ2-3	TGTGCCAGCAGCGTCTCCAAAAGCACAGATACGCAGTATTTT	CASSVSKSTDTQYF
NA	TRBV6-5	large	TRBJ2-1	TGTGCCAGCAGTTACGGACTTCGGCAGTTCTTC	CASSYGLRQFF
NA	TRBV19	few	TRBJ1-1	TGTGCCAGTAGTCGGGAAGGTGCGAACACTGAAGCTTTCTTT	CASSREGANTEAFF
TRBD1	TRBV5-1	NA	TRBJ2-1	TGCGCCAGCAGCTGGGGACAGGGTGGGATCACCTACAATGAGCAGTTCTTC	CASSWGQGGITYNEQFF
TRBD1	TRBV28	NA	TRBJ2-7	TGTGCCAGCAGTTCGGGACAGGTCCCCTACGAGCAGTACTTC	CASSSGQVPYEQYF